This T cell receptor (beta chain) was recovered during a study of blood T cell repertoires in COVID-19. Under the authors' procedure: Estimation of nucleated cell counts was performed using reference gene primer amplification. The protocol was immunoSEQ multiplex PCR, while the TCRdb copy is restricted to in-frame clones and leaves out a portion. V and J calls and clone size are given by that table; D and trimming were obtained from the DNA. The sample comprises about 180,000 clones, 70% to 90% of which are singletons, and 2.9% rests with the top ten. The CDR3 runs 17 residues. V lost 6 bases, J lost 3 bases, and 12 bases stayed unmatched. The germline CDR1 and CDR2 sequences are PRHDT and FYEKMQ (reference sequence).

The sequence was collected from a woman in her thirties with active or convalescent COVID-19. V gene TRBV13 combines with J gene TRBJ2-5; 11 nucleotides align to TRBD1. Material for sequencing was peripheral blood. In DNA, the CDR3 is TGTGCCAGCAGTTCGCCGGACAGGGGGCTCGCAAAAGAGACCCAGTACTTC. It codes for CASSSPDRGLAKETQYF.